The entry that follows covers one TCR beta chain sequence. Its recognized antigen is unknown. This may arise from a read error, as a much more abundant clone is one base away. Library creation used PCR. The instrument given in TCRdb is Illumina MiSeq. TCRdb reran the public reads through fastp at Q25 and MiXCR, keeping productive beta chains. Here each entry gathers all rows of one CDR3 protein and keeps the most common genes and DNA. The sample table lists about 16,000 distinct CDR3 sequences, around a third of them with a count of one. Around 1.5% of the sample goes to the ten largest clones. This sample was taken from a study of regulatory and conventional T cells in breast cancer (dated by TCRdb to the mid-2010s). Deletion took 4 bases off V and 4 bases off J, with a span of 10 bases between the germline ends. From the germline V gene, CDR1 is SGHRS and CDR2 is YFSETQ. Inclusive of the bounding cysteine and phenylalanine, the CDR3 is 13 residues long. Kept here is only the CDR3 DNA, which spans 39 bases and is read in frame from base 1.

The specimen was conventional T cells from blood. The V and J genes are TRBV5-1 and TRBJ2-3, with the D gene too uncertain to name. The receptor's source is a female donor in good health. The nucleotide sequence is given as TGCGCCAGCAGCCACCGGTCTTCAGATACGCAGTATTTT. Its translation is CASSHRSSDTQYF.